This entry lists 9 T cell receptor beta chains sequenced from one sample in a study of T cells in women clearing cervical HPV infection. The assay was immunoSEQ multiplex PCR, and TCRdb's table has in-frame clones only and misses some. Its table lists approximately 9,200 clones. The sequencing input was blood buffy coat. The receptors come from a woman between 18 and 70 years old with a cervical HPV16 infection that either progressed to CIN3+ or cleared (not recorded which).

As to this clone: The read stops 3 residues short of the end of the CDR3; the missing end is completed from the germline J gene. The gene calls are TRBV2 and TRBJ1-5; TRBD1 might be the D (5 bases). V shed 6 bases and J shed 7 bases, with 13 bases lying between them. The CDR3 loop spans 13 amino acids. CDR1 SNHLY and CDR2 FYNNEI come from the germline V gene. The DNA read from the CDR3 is TGTGCCAGCAGGCGCGGGGAGGGGCAGCCC. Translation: CASRRGEGQP. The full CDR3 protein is CASRRGEGQPQHF.

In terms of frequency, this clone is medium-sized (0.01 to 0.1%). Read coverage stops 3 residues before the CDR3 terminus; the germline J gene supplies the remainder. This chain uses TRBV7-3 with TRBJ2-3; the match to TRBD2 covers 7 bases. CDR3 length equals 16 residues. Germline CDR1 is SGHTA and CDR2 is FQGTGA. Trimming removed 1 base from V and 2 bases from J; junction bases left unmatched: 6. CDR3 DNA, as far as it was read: TGTGCCAGCAGCTTAAGCGGGGGATCCTACACAGATACG. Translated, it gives CASSLSGGSYTDT. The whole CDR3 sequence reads CASSLSGGSYTDTQYF. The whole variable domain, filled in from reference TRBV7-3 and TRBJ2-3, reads GAGVSQTPSNKVTEKGKYVELRCDPISGHTALYWYRQSLGQGPEFLIYFQGTGAADDSGLPNDRFFAVRPEGSVSTLKIQRTERGDSAVYLCASSLSGGSYTDTQYFGPGTRLTVL.

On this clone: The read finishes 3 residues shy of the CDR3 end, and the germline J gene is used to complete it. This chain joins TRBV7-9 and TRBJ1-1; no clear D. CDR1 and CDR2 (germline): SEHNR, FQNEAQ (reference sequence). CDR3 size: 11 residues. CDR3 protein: CASSENYEAFF. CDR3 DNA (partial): TGTGCCAGCAGCGAAAACTACGAG.

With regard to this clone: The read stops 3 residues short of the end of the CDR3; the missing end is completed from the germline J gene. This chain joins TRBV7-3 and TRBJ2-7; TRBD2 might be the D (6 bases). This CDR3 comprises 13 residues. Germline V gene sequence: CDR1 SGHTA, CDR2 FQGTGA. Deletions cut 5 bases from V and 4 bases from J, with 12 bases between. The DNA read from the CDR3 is TGTGCCAGCAGCCCACGGGCGGGGTACGAG. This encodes CASSPRAGYE. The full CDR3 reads CASSPRAGYEQYF. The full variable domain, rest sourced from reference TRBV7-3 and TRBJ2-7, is GAGVSQTPSNKVTEKGKYVELRCDPISGHTALYWYRQSLGQGPEFLIYFQGTGAADDSGLPNDRFFAVRPEGSVSTLKIQRTERGDSAVYLCASSPRAGYEQYFGPGTRLTVT.

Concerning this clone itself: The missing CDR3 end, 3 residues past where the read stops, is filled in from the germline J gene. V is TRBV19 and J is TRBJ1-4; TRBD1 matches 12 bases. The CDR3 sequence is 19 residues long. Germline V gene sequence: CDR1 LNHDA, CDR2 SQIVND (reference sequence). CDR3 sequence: CASSMLTGTGGSGANVLFF. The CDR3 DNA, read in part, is TGTGCCAGTAGTATGCTAACGGGGACAGGGGGCTCTGGGGCCAACGTA. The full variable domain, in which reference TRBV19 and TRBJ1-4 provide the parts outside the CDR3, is DGGITQSPKYLFRKEGQNVTLSCEQNLNHDAMYWYRQDPGQGLRLIYYSQIVNDFQKGDIAEGYSVSREKKESFPLTVTSAQKNPTAFYLCASSMLTGTGGSGANVLFFGSGTQLSVL.

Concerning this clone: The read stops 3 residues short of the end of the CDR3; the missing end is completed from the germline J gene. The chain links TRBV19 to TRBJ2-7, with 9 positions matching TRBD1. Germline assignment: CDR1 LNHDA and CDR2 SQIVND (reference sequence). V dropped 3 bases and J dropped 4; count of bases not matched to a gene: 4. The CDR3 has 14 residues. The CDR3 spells CASSINRGQYEQYF. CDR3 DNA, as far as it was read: TGTGCCAGTAGTATCAACAGGGGGCAATACGAG.

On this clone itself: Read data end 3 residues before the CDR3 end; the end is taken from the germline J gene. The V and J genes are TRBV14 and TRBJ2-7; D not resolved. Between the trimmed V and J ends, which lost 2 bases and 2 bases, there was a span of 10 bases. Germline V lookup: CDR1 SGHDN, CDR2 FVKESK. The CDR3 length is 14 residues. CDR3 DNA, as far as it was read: TGTGCCAGCAGCCAACCCTCACGGGCCTACGAG. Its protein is CASSQPSRAYE. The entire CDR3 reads CASSQPSRAYEQYF.

The part of the CDR3 DNA that was read is TGTGCCAGCAGCTTAGGGCCGGGACAGGGGGCTTATGGC. This translates into CASSLGPGQGAYG. The entire CDR3 protein reads CASSLGPGQGAYGYTF. This chain connects TRBV7-8 to TRBJ1-2, with 12 positions matching TRBD1. The CDR3 extends 3 residues past the end of the read, so its final part is completed from the germline J gene. This CDR3 is 16 amino acids long. J lost 5 bases, V lost 1 base, and 5 bases had no gene match. Germline CDR1 is SGHVS and CDR2 is FQNEAQ.

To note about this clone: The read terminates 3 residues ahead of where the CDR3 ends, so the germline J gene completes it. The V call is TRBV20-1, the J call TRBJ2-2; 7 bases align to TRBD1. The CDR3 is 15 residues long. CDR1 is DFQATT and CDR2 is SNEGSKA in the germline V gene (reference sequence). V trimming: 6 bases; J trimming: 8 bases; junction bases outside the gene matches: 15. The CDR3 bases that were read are TGCAGTGCGAGACGACAGGGAGTCCCTGGGGGGGAG. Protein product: CSARRQGVPGGE. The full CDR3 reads CSARRQGVPGGELFF.